This T cell receptor (beta chain) was sequenced for a study of cytomegalovirus exposure and HLA in healthy donors. PCR amplification relied on 60 Vbeta primers (plus 13 Jbeta primers). The protocol was immunoSEQ multiplex PCR, while the TCRdb copy is restricted to in-frame clones and leaves out a portion. This sample yields under 200,000 clones, of which more than 80% are seen a single time; about 0.76% belongs to the top ten. CDR1 and CDR2 from the germline V gene are SGHRS and YFSETQ. This CDR3 is 15 amino acids long. The V end lost 5 bases, the J end lost 0 bases, and 14 bases lay between the germline ends. Study findings and constraints: It has been reported that TCR beta sequences accurately predicted the HLA-A and HLA-B alleles of most subjects.

This clone showed up just once. What it binds is not known. The chain joins TRBV5-1 to TRBJ1-1, with D possibly matching TRBD1 (6 bases). This TCR came from a woman younger than 35 in good health and CMV-seronegative. Input material: PBMCs. In nucleotides, the CDR3 is TGCGCCAGCAGTGTCGAACAGGGTTTGAACACTGAAGCTTTCTTT. Its protein product is CASSVEQGLNTEAFF.